The 19 T cell receptor beta chains below were found in one sample sequenced in a study of regulatory and conventional T cells in RAG deficiency. The sorted conventional CD4+ T cells were CD25-low and CD127-high, with genomic DNA sequenced. This table comes from immunoSEQ multiplex PCR, and its TCRdb copy is limited to in-frame clones, with some not included. The table shows approximately 46,000 clones, with 85% to 90% occurring only once. These data were also filed under a second study, of regulatory T cells. That investigation notes: The primer mix had 52 TRBV and 13 TRBJ primers.

Sample: CD4+ effector T cells sorted from blood. Every receptor here comes from a human donor in good health.

The chain combines TRBV10-1 with TRBJ2-2, with unresolved D. CDR3 length: 14 residues. Germline V lookup: CDR1 WNHNN, CDR2 SYGVQD (reference sequence). V was clipped by 8 bases and J by 2 bases, with 12 bases between them. The CDR3 sequence: CASRSASNTGELFF. In nucleotides, the CDR3 is TGCGCCAGCCGCTCGGCCAGCAACACCGGGGAGCTGTTTTTT.

This clone has just a few counts. The chain is built from TRBV15 and TRBJ1-1; D call uncertain. Germline V gene data show CDR1 as LNHNV and CDR2 as YYDKDF (reference sequence). V lost 1 base, J lost 4 bases, and 16 bases lay in between. The CDR3 has 16 residues. In DNA, the CDR3 is TGTGCCACCAGCAGAGGACCGACCGGGAGGGTCACTGAAGCTTTCTTT. Translation gives CATSRGPTGRVTEAFF. The full variable domain, completed using reference TRBV15 and TRBJ1-1, is DAMVIQNPRYQVTQFGKPVTLSCSQTLNHNVMYWYQQKSSQAPKLLFHYYDKDFNNEADTPDNFQSRRPNTSFCFLDIRSPGLGDTAMYLCATSRGPTGRVTEAFFGQGTRLTVV.

This clone was seen a single time. The CDR3: CASSYTQNTEAFF. CDR3 bases: TGTGCCAGCAGCTACACACAGAACACTGAAGCTTTCTTT. The chain couples TRBV7-9 to TRBJ1-1; no reliable D call. Germline V gene sequence: CDR1 SEHNR, CDR2 FQNEAQ (reference sequence). This CDR3 region has 13 residues. V gave up 4 bases and J gave up 1 base, with 7 bases separating them.

The chain combines TRBV5-6 with TRBJ2-1; unclear D gene. CDR3 size: 13 residues. V was trimmed by 4 bases and J by 2 bases, leaving 7 bases between them. Germline V gene lookup returns CDR1 SGHDT and CDR2 YYEEEE. CDR3 bases: TGTGCCAGCAGCCGACTCACCTACAATGAGCAGTTCTTC. It encodes CASSRLTYNEQFF.

This chain joins TRBV29-1 and TRBJ2-3; TRBD1 matches at 8 bases. Trimming took 1 base from V and 5 from J; bases not matched to a gene: 8. CDR1 is SQVTM, CDR2 ANQGSEA, per germline. The CDR3 contains 15 residues. CDR3 region: CSVEALQGARDTQYF. The CDR3 nucleotides are TGCAGCGTTGAAGCCCTCCAGGGGGCGCGAGATACGCAGTATTTT.

The CDR3 DNA follows: TGCGCCAGCAGTGAGTCCAACGGGCCTCAAGAGACCCAGTACTTC. It encodes CASSESNGPQETQYF. The rearrangement links TRBV10-1 to TRBJ2-5; D remains ambiguous. The V and J ends lost 0 bases and 2 bases respectively, with 10 bases between them. The length of the CDR3 is 15 residues. Germline assignment: CDR1 WNHNN and CDR2 SYGVQD (reference sequence).

The rearrangement links TRBV11-3 to TRBJ1-1; D is unclear. Trimming cost V 4 bases and J 0 bases, with 12 bases left between them. Germline CDR1 SGHNT, CDR2 YENEEA. The CDR3 loop spans 15 amino acids. The CDR3 spells CASSSGPSMNTEAFF. The CDR3 region has the DNA TGTGCCAGCAGCTCAGGACCGTCGATGAACACTGAAGCTTTCTTT.

The chain carries TRBV28 and TRBJ1-4, with no clear D. The CDR3 is 13 residues long. Trimming removed 1 base at V and 8 bases at J, with 8 bases between. The V gene's germline CDR1 is MDHEN and CDR2 SYDVKM. For the CDR3, the DNA is TGTGCCAGCAGTTTATCCGGGGTCGAAAAACTGTTTTTT. It encodes CASSLSGVEKLFF.

The chain carries TRBV11-3 and TRBJ1-2; 8 bases are a match to TRBD1. Germline V gene data show CDR1 as SGHNT and CDR2 as YENEEA. J lost 8 bases, V lost 5 bases, and 7 bases had no gene match. The CDR3 has 13 amino acids. The CDR3 DNA sequence: TGTGCCAGCAGCCCGGACAGGGCGGCAGGCTACACCTTC. It is translated as CASSPDRAAGYTF.

V gene TRBV5-6 combines with J gene TRBJ1-1, with a weak D call TRBD1 (5 bases). The V end lost 4 bases, the J end lost 4 bases, and 17 bases lay between the germline ends. CDR3 length equals 15 residues. The germline V gene has CDR1 SGHDT and CDR2 YYEEEE. This CDR3 reads CASSAPGVRGTEAFF. The DNA for the CDR3 is TGTGCCAGCAGCGCCCCGGGGGTAAGGGGCACTGAAGCTTTCTTT.

The V call is TRBV13, the J call TRBJ2-1; D gene unclear. Germline values: CDR1 PRHDT, CDR2 FYEKMQ (reference sequence). The V end was cut by 1 base, the J end by 2 bases, with 9 bases between. The length of the CDR3 is 15 residues. CDR3 region: CASSLAYRAYNEQFF. Here the CDR3 DNA reads TGTGCCAGCAGCTTAGCGTACCGTGCCTACAATGAGCAGTTCTTC.

This chain uses TRBV2 with TRBJ1-1, with unresolved D. CDR3 length equals 15 residues. Trimming left V 7 bases short and J 7 bases short, with 22 bases between. In germline, CDR1 is SNHLY, CDR2 FYNNEI. The CDR3 reads CASNLKRGYLSEAFF. CDR3 in DNA: TGTGCCAGCAACCTAAAAAGAGGGTATCTTAGTGAAGCTTTCTTT. The variable domain in full, with the rest retrieved from reference TRBV2 and TRBJ1-1, is EPEVTQTPSHQVTQMGQEVILRCVPISNHLYFYWYRQILGQKVEFLVSFYNNEISEKSEIFDDQFSVERPDGSNFTLKIRSTKLEDSAMYFCASNLKRGYLSEAFFGQGTRLTVV.

This clone was found a few times. This chain uses TRBV6-6 with TRBJ1-5; D is undetermined. The length of the CDR3 is 13 residues. The germline gives CDR1 MNHNY, CDR2 SVGAGI (reference sequence). V was pared by 6 bases and J by 7 bases, with 13 bases between. The CDR3: CASSRRGGQPQHF. In DNA, the CDR3 is TGTGCCAGCAGCCGACGGGGAGGGCAGCCCCAGCATTTT.

CDR3 in amino acids: CASSTSDRGRPPQHF. CDR3 nucleotides: TGTGCCAGTAGTACCAGCGACAGGGGGCGCCCACCCCAGCATTTT. V gene TRBV19 combines with J gene TRBJ1-5, with 10 bases matching TRBD1. Per the germline V gene, CDR1 is LNHDA and CDR2 is SQIVND (reference sequence). The ends lost 4 bases at V and 10 bases at J; junction bases unmatched: 10. This CDR3 is built from 15 residues. The full variable domain, with the rest looked up from reference TRBV19 and TRBJ1-5, is DGGITQSPKYLFRKEGQNVTLSCEQNLNHDAMYWYRQDPGQGLRLIYYSQIVNDFQKGDIAEGYSVSREKKESFPLTVTSAQKNPTAFYLCASSTSDRGRPPQHFGDGTRLSIL.

The rearrangement uses TRBV5-8 and TRBJ2-2, with 8 bases matching TRBD1. Trimming took 4 bases from V and 6 from J; bases not matched to a gene: 11. The CDR3 is 16 residues long. The germline gives CDR1 SGHTS, CDR2 YDEGEE. CDR3 amino acids: CASSARTGSISGELFF. CDR3 coding DNA: TGTGCCAGCAGCGCCCGGACAGGGTCAATTTCCGGGGAGCTGTTTTTT. Full variable domain (missing parts from reference TRBV5-8 and TRBJ2-2): EAGVTQSPTHLIKTRGQQATLRCSPISGHTSVYWYQQALGLGLQFLLWYDEGEERNRGNFPPRFSGRQFPNYSSELNVNALELEDSALYLCASSARTGSISGELFFGEGSRLTVL.

This chain joins TRBV5-1 and TRBJ1-6; 10 bases match TRBD1. Germline assignment: CDR1 SGHRS and CDR2 YFSETQ. This CDR3 is built from 15 residues. V lost 4 bases to trimming and J lost 7 bases; unmatched junction nucleotides: 5. The CDR3 nucleotides are TGCGCCAGCAGCGAGGGGACAGGGGCAAATTCACCCCTCCACTTT. Translated: CASSEGTGANSPLHF.

The J gene is TRBJ1-3, the V gene TRBV5-4; D is unclear. The germline gives CDR1 SGHNT, CDR2 YYREEE (reference sequence). The germline V and J ends were trimmed by 4 bases and 4 bases, with 18 bases remaining between them. CDR3 length equals 16 residues. CDR3 sequence: CASSPYGSSGGNTIYF. The CDR3 DNA follows: TGTGCCAGCAGCCCCTACGGCAGCTCGGGAGGAAACACCATATATTTT.

The chain uses TRBV7-3 and TRBJ2-7; TRBD1 aligns across 9 bases. CDR1 is SGHTA and CDR2 is FQGTGA in the germline V gene. The CDR3 spans 14 residues. J was trimmed by 6 bases and V by 5 bases; bases with no gene match: 8. Here the CDR3 DNA reads TGTGCCAGCAGCCGGGGACAGGGATTGAGCGAGCAGTACTTC. The encoded protein is CASSRGQGLSEQYF.

The CDR3: CASSPPGRRGEKLFF. Here the CDR3 DNA reads TGTGCCAGTAGTCCCCCTGGACGGAGGGGGGAAAAACTGTTTTTT. V and J are TRBV19 and TRBJ1-4, with TRBD1 as a possible D gene (6 bases). Trimming pared 5 bases from V and 8 bases from J, leaving 18 bases between. The CDR3 has 15 amino acids. Germline CDR1 LNHDA, CDR2 SQIVND (reference sequence).